The next 18 T cell receptor beta chains were all read from a single sample in a study of blood T cell repertoires in COVID-19 (dated by TCRdb to the early 2020s). Library creation used the immunoSEQ multiplex PCR assay. TCRdb provides this immuneACCESS table in a form limited to in-frame rearrangements. Some clones are lacking; in checked studies, under half of them reflect an unresolved V gene, and why the rest are absent is not known. Here the sample has about 41,000 clones; approximately 82% occur a single time. The leading ten clones occupy around two fifths of the sample. Sequenced: peripheral blood. The receptor source for this set is a woman over 75 with active or convalescent COVID-19.

The V gene is TRBV11-3, the J gene TRBJ2-1; 8 bases map to TRBD1. In germline, CDR1 is SGHNT, CDR2 YENEEA. This CDR3 has 13 residues. Trimming cost V 3 bases and J 6 bases; bases outside gene matches: 1. The CDR3 here is CASSFTGGNEQFF. CDR3 nucleotide sequence: TGTGCCAGCAGCTTCACAGGGGGCAATGAGCAGTTCTTC.

The V and J genes are TRBV25-1 and TRBJ2-1; 7 bases map to TRBD1. From germline, CDR1 is MGHDK and CDR2 SYGVNS. The J segment lost 5 bases and the V segment lost 8 bases, leaving 9 bases of the junction unmatched. The CDR3 consists of 14 residues. The CDR3 reads CASSIRGTDNEQFF. CDR3 in DNA: TGTGCCAGCTCCATAAGAGGGACAGACAATGAGCAGTTCTTC.

This chain connects TRBV19 to TRBJ2-1; TRBD1 aligns across 8 bases. Germline-derived CDR1 and CDR2 are LNHDA and SQIVND (reference sequence). Unmatched junction bases numbered 5, after V lost 5 bases and J lost 8 bases. This CDR3 spans 13 amino acids. The CDR3 DNA is TGTGCCAGTAGTGTTTCAGGGGGCTATGAGCAGTTCTTC. As protein: CASSVSGGYEQFF. Filled out from reference TRBV19 and TRBJ2-1, the complete variable domain reads DGGITQSPKYLFRKEGQNVTLSCEQNLNHDAMYWYRQDPGQGLRLIYYSQIVNDFQKGDIAEGYSVSREKKESFPLTVTSAQKNPTAFYLCASSVSGGYEQFFGPGTRLTVL.

This chain uses TRBV28 with TRBJ1-1, with 7 bases that match TRBD1. Germline CDR1 is MDHEN and CDR2 is SYDVKM. CDR3 length: 13 residues. Losses at the gene ends were 11 bases for V and 1 base for J; bases not matched to a gene: 7. The CDR3 protein is CALRDSRNTEAFF. The CDR3 DNA sequence: TGTGCCCTCCGGGACAGCCGGAACACTGAAGCTTTCTTT.

The chain carries TRBV5-1 and TRBJ2-7; D is possibly TRBD1 (6 bases). CDR1 is SGHRS and CDR2 is YFSETQ in the germline V gene. V shed 0 bases and J shed 1 base, with 8 bases lying between them. CDR3 size: 14 residues. CDR3 DNA: TGCGCCAGCAGCTTGGAAAGGGGGTCCTACGAGCAGTACTTC. Translated, it gives CASSLERGSYEQYF. Drawing the rest from reference TRBV5-1 and TRBJ2-7, the complete variable domain is KAGVTQTPRYLIKTRGQQVTLSCSPISGHRSVSWYQQTPGQGLQFLFEYFSETQRNKGNFPGRFSGRQFSNSRSEMNVSTLELGDSALYLCASSLERGSYEQYFGPGTRLTVT.

The rearrangement uses TRBV5-1 and TRBJ1-3, with D possibly TRBD1 on 6 matching bases. The germline gives CDR1 SGHRS, CDR2 YFSETQ. The germline V and J ends were trimmed by 4 bases and 0 bases, with 20 bases remaining between them. CDR3 length: 18 amino acids. CDR3 in DNA: TGCGCCAGCAGCCTAGGGACATCCGATCCGCGCTCTGGAAACACCATATATTTT. It encodes CASSLGTSDPRSGNTIYF.

This clone was recorded a few times. The rearrangement uses TRBV7-9 and TRBJ2-7, with 7 bases that match TRBD1. Germline trimming cut 4 bases from V and 3 bases from J; bases unmatched to any gene: 9. The CDR3 runs 15 residues. Looked up from germline, CDR1 is SEHNR and CDR2 is FQNEAQ (reference sequence). CDR3 DNA sequence: TGTGCCAGCAGCTCATCAGGGGGATCCATCTACGAGCAGTACTTC. This encodes CASSSSGGSIYEQYF.

The V and J genes are TRBV7-2 and TRBJ1-1; possible D gene TRBD1, 6 bases. The germline V gene encodes CDR1 SGHTA and CDR2 FQGNSA. The CDR3 sequence is 13 residues long. Trimming took off 5 bases at V and 6 bases at J, with 13 bases between the two ends. The CDR3 DNA follows: TGTGCCAGCAGCACACAGGGTAGGTCTGAAGCTTTCTTT. Translated: CASSTQGRSEAFF.

The V and J genes are TRBV3-1 (or the pseudogene TRBV3-2) and TRBJ1-1, with TRBD1 matching over 7 bases. The CDR3 runs to 13 residues. Germline CDR1 and CDR2: LGHDT and YNNKEL (reference sequence). V was pared by 2 bases and J by 8 bases, with 5 bases of the junction left unmatched. The CDR3 nucleotides read TGTGCCAGCAGCCAATGGACAGGCGGCGAAGCTTTCTTT. Residues: CASSQWTGGEAFF.

There are a few counts of this clone. The V gene is TRBV4-1, the J gene TRBJ1-2; no clear D. Trimming took off 4 bases at V and 8 bases at J, with 14 bases between the two ends. CDR1 MGHRA and CDR2 YSYEKL come from the germline V gene. The CDR3 is 13 amino acids. CDR3 nucleotides: TGCGCCAGCAGCCCCCGCCGGGGTGAAGGCTACACCTTC. This sequence encodes CASSPRRGEGYTF.

The CDR3 loop is CASSHGQVTATNYGYTF. CDR3 bases: TGCGCCAGCAGCCATGGACAGGTGACCGCAACTAACTATGGCTACACCTTC. V and J are TRBV4-3 and TRBJ1-2; 7 bases are a match to TRBD1. This CDR3 has 17 amino acids. Germline CDR1 reads LGHNA; CDR2 reads YSLEER. V dropped 3 bases and J dropped 0; count of bases not matched to a gene: 10.

The gene calls are TRBV29-1 and TRBJ2-2; 7 bases are shared with TRBD1. CDR1 and CDR2 from the germline V gene are SQVTM and ANQGSEA. This CDR3 is 13 amino acids long. The V segment lost 7 bases and the J segment 7 bases; nucleotides outside the gene matches: 9. This CDR3 reads CSGRQGKGGELFF. As DNA, the CDR3 is TGCAGCGGTCGACAGGGTAAAGGCGGGGAGCTGTTTTTT.

CDR3 DNA: TGTGCCAGCAGTATAAGGGTACGGGGCAATGAGCAGTTCTTC. The encoded protein is CASSIRVRGNEQFF. The chain is built from TRBV27 and TRBJ2-1, with D possibly being TRBD2 (5 bases). The CDR3 runs to 14 residues. V lost 5 bases, J lost 6 bases, and 14 bases lay in between. Germline V CDR1 and CDR2: MNHEY, SMNVEV (reference sequence).

The CDR3 loop is CASSRGSQETQYF. In DNA, the CDR3 is TGTGCCAGCAGCCGGGGATCCCAAGAGACCCAGTACTTC. The V call is TRBV7-2, the J call TRBJ2-5, with D possibly being TRBD2 (5 bases). Germline values: CDR1 SGHTA, CDR2 FQGNSA. V dropped 5 bases and J dropped 1 base, with 8 bases sitting between them. The CDR3 covers 13 residues. Complete variable domain (other parts from reference TRBV7-2 and TRBJ2-5): GAGVSQSPSNKVTEKGKDVELRCDPISGHTALYWYRQSLGQGLEFLIYFQGNSAPDKSGLPSDRFSAERTGGSVSTLTIQRTQQEDSAVYLCASSRGSQETQYFGPGTRLLVL.

This clone was counted once. The CDR3, as DNA: TGCGCCAGCAGCGACGCCTGGACAGGGGTGAATGAGCAGTTCTTC. Residues: CASSDAWTGVNEQFF. J is TRBJ2-1 and V is TRBV5-1; 9 positions match TRBD1. Trimming at V came to 4 bases and at J to 7 bases, leaving 9 bases not matched to a gene. CDR3 length: 15 amino acids. Germline V CDR1 and CDR2: SGHRS, YFSETQ.

This clone was observed a handful of times. The chain has TRBV6-5 and TRBJ2-7; 12 bases match TRBD1. Germline CDR1 MNHEY, CDR2 SVGAGI. This CDR3 region has 13 residues. Trimming cost V 7 bases and J 6 bases; bases outside gene matches: 4. The CDR3 region has the DNA TGTGCCAGCAAGGGGACAGGGGGCCTCGAGCAGTACTTC. Amino acid sequence: CASKGTGGLEQYF.

The chain carries TRBV7-2 and TRBJ2-1; 9 bases agree with TRBD2. The length of the CDR3 is 17 residues. V lost 5 bases and J lost 1; bases outside the gene matches: 9. Germline CDR1 SGHTA, CDR2 FQGNSA. The CDR3 sequence: CASSELGGRGSYNEQFF. CDR3 DNA sequence: TGTGCCAGCAGCGAGCTTGGCGGGAGGGGTTCCTACAATGAGCAGTTCTTC.

The rearrangement links TRBV5-6 to TRBJ2-7; 7 bases agree with TRBD1. This CDR3 comprises 14 residues. The ends lost 7 bases at V and 2 bases at J; junction bases unmatched: 9. Germline V gives CDR1 SGHDT, CDR2 YYEEEE. The CDR3 region is CASSFRQGAYEQYF. The CDR3, as DNA: TGTGCCAGCTCCTTCAGGCAGGGGGCCTACGAGCAGTACTTC.